This TCR beta chain stems from a study of regulatory T cells in long-lasting Graves disease. Findings of the study overall: Patients with persistent Graves' had lower TCR diversity than newly diagnosed patients. Clonotypes that were public and shared totalled approximately 2,800 in persistent patients versus roughly 1,000 in new patients. Persistent disease preferred TRBV28, TRBJ1-2 and TRBJ2-5; new disease, TRBV20-1 and TRBJ2-1.

Time point of the sample: newly diagnosed GD, antithyroid drugs for less than 3 months. After RNA was extracted from PBMCs, the TCR library was made from it. CDR1 SGHRS and CDR2 YFSETQ come from the germline V gene. V lost 4 bases, J lost 2 bases, and 12 bases stayed unmatched. The CDR3 covers 18 residues. TCR beta libraries were built with iRepertoire HTBI primers and Arm-PCR of CDR3 regions. One entry per CDR3 protein, called by TCRdb with MiXCR from the multiplex PCR reads. The sample holds approximately 270,000 distinct CDR3 sequences, 18% seen once. There are many counts of this clonotype. Its specificity is not known. The same sample was also used in a study of T cells in Graves' hyperthyroidism and ophthalmopathy. That study adds: Diagnostic decisions used clinical symptoms, serum thyroxine and TRAb, thyroid ultrasound and orbital computed tomography.

The clonotype was recovered from a woman aged 30 to 39 with Graves disease. The chain has TRBV5-1 and TRBJ1-1; TRBD1 matches at 12 bases. The sequenced sample was peripheral blood mononuclear cells (PBMCs), obtained at new diagnosis, from a patient treated with antithyroid drugs. The chain's CDR3 is CASSLHVGQGAPNTEAFF. The CDR3 nucleotides read TGCGCCAGCAGCCTCCACGTGGGACAGGGGGCGCCTAACACTGAAGCTTTCTTT.